Listed here are 20 T cell receptor beta chains from one sample, sequenced in a study of blood T cell repertoires in COVID-19. Assay used: immunoSEQ multiplex PCR; TCRdb lists only in-frame clones, some missing. The table shows tens of thousands of clones, with approximately 75% occurring only once. Sequenced: peripheral blood. The receptors originated from a man aged 55 to 70 with COVID-19, enrolled during active disease.

V gene TRBV6-5 combines with J gene TRBJ1-6; D might be TRBD1 (5 bases). V lost 7 bases and J 10 bases, leaving 14 bases between the germline ends. Germline CDR1 MNHEY, CDR2 SVGAGI. CDR3 length equals 13 residues. The CDR3 DNA is TGTGCCAGCACTGGCGGGGGTGAATCACCCCTCCACTTT. Its protein is CASTGGGESPLHF.

The V gene is TRBV19, the J gene TRBJ2-3; tentatively, D is TRBD1 (5 bases). The length of the CDR3 is 15 residues. Germline assignment: CDR1 LNHDA and CDR2 SQIVND (reference sequence). Between the trimmed V and J ends, which lost 3 bases and 4 bases, there was a span of 14 bases. CDR3 sequence (DNA): TGTGCCAGTAGTATCCACCGTCAGGGCGCAGATACGCAGTATTTT. As protein: CASSIHRQGADTQYF. Supplemented by reference TRBV19 and TRBJ2-3, the full variable domain reads DGGITQSPKYLFRKEGQNVTLSCEQNLNHDAMYWYRQDPGQGLRLIYYSQIVNDFQKGDIAEGYSVSREKKESFPLTVTSAQKNPTAFYLCASSIHRQGADTQYFGPGTRLTVL.

The chain uses TRBV7-8 and TRBJ1-5; TRBD1 matches at 7 bases. The CDR3 length is 15 residues. V was pared by 1 base and J by 5 bases, with 5 bases of the junction left unmatched. CDR1 is SGHVS, CDR2 FQNEAQ, per germline. In DNA, the CDR3 is TGTGCCAGCAGCTTAGAGGGGGCCCCGGATCAGCCCCAGCATTTT. Amino acid sequence: CASSLEGAPDQPQHF.

CDR3 bases: TGTGCCAGAAGCCATGTTCTAGGGGTCTCTGGAAACACCATATATTTT. Translated: CARSHVLGVSGNTIYF. The chain combines TRBV5-3 with TRBJ1-3, with TRBD1 as a possible D gene (5 bases). Being an ORF, TRBV5-3 has a function that is uncertain. There are 16 residues in the CDR3. V lost 4 bases to trimming and J lost 0 bases, with 14 bases between them.

The genes are TRBV5-1 and TRBJ2-2; TRBD1 is a possible D gene (5 bases). Germline assignment: CDR1 SGHRS and CDR2 YFSETQ. The CDR3 has 15 amino acids. The V end lost 2 bases, the J end lost 4 bases, and 12 bases lay between the germline ends. The CDR3 nucleotides are TGCGCCAGCAGCTTTAGGACACCTTCCACCGGGGAGCTGTTTTTT. Translation gives CASSFRTPSTGELFF.

This chain connects TRBV5-1 to TRBJ2-7; 12 bases are shared with TRBD2. CDR3 length: 17 amino acids. The germline V gene has CDR1 SGHRS and CDR2 YFSETQ. The V and J ends lost 4 bases and 3 bases, in that order; junction bases with no gene match: 11. The CDR3 here is CASSDLLAGGKNYEQYF. The CDR3 DNA sequence: TGCGCCAGCAGCGACCTACTAGCGGGAGGAAAAAACTACGAGCAGTACTTC.

The chain couples TRBV27 to TRBJ1-1; tentatively, D is TRBD1 (5 bases). V was cut by 5 bases and J by 7 bases, with 11 bases left in between. CDR3 length equals 12 residues. CDR1 and CDR2 from the germline V gene are MNHEY and SMNVEV (reference sequence). The CDR3 DNA sequence: TGTGCCAGCAGTAGGGGTATCGATGAAGCTTTCTTT. Its protein is CASSRGIDEAFF.

Comment on this clone: The sample carries other DNA sequences with the same CDR3. The rearrangement uses TRBV5-1 and TRBJ2-7, with 7 bases fitting TRBD1. The CDR3 has 14 amino acids. After removal of 0 bases from V and 2 bases from J, the junction contained 2 bases not matched to a gene. Germline assignment: CDR1 SGHRS and CDR2 YFSETQ. CDR3 amino acids: CASSLAQGAYEQYF. The CDR3 nucleotides are TGCGCCAGCAGCTTGGCCCAGGGGGCCTACGAGCAGTACTTC. The entire variable domain, with the rest obtained from reference TRBV5-1 and TRBJ2-7, is as follows: KAGVTQTPRYLIKTRGQQVTLSCSPISGHRSVSWYQQTPGQGLQFLFEYFSETQRNKGNFPGRFSGRQFSNSRSEMNVSTLELGDSALYLCASSLAQGAYEQYFGPGTRLTVT.

The gene calls are TRBV6-5 and TRBJ2-5; possibly TRBD1 for D (6 bases). This CDR3 has 12 amino acids. Between the trimmed V and J ends, which lost 7 bases and 5 bases, there was a span of 11 bases. Germline loops: CDR1 MNHEY, CDR2 SVGAGI. In DNA form, the CDR3 reads TGTGCCAGCAACACAGGGACCGAGACCCAGTACTTC. The encoded protein is CASNTGTETQYF.

The V call is TRBV5-1, the J call TRBJ2-7, with TRBD2 as a possible D gene (6 bases). The ends were cut back, 5 bases at V and 1 base at J, with 19 bases in the middle. CDR1 SGHRS and CDR2 YFSETQ come from the germline V gene. The CDR3 length is 16 residues. In DNA form, the CDR3 reads TGCGCCAGCAGTTCGGAGGGCAGGGCGGATTCCTACGAGCAGTACTTC. It is translated as CASSSEGRADSYEQYF.

V usage is TRBV7-2 and J usage is TRBJ2-1; 9 bases map to TRBD2. CDR3 length: 16 amino acids. The germline gives CDR1 SGHTA, CDR2 FQGNSA. With V trimmed by 0 bases and J by 8 bases, 8 bases remained unmatched. DNA for the CDR3: TGTGCCAGCAGCTTAGCGGGACTAGCAATTCCCGATGAGCAGTTCTTC. Protein: CASSLAGLAIPDEQFF.

The chain carries TRBV7-7 and TRBJ1-1, with 7 bases fitting TRBD1. Germline V gene data show CDR1 as SSHAT and CDR2 as FNYEAQ (reference sequence). The CDR3 has 13 residues. For the CDR3, the DNA is TGTGCTACGTCTCGACAGGGCGGCACTGAAGCTTTCTTT. This sequence encodes CATSRQGGTEAFF.

V gene TRBV30 combines with J gene TRBJ2-1; 7 bases are shared with TRBD2. This CDR3 has 12 amino acids. Trimming took 6 bases from V and 13 from J; bases not matched to a gene: 12. Looked up from germline, CDR1 is GTSNPN and CDR2 is SVGIG (reference sequence). The CDR3 DNA sequence: TGTGCCTGCAGTCCTCAGGGAGGGGAACAGTTCTTC. Translating gives CACSPQGGEQFF.

The chain links TRBV6-5 to TRBJ1-2; D ambiguous. Trimming removed 2 bases from V and 4 bases from J, with 11 bases in between. This CDR3 comprises 14 residues. The germline V gene has CDR1 MNHEY and CDR2 SVGAGI. CDR3 DNA: TGTGCCAGCAGTTACCCGGCCCGGGTCTATGGCTACACCTTC. Encoded protein: CASSYPARVYGYTF.

The chain has TRBV7-9 and TRBJ1-4, with D possibly TRBD1 on 6 matching bases. Germline V gene sequence: CDR1 SEHNR, CDR2 FQNEAQ (reference sequence). This CDR3 region has 15 residues. The V end lost 4 bases, the J end lost 5 bases, and 14 bases lay between the germline ends. The CDR3 DNA follows: TGTGCCAGCAGCTCCACAGGGACGATAAATGAAAAACTGTTTTTT. This codes for CASSSTGTINEKLFF.

V usage is TRBV18 and J usage is TRBJ2-7; a possible D gene is TRBD2 (5 bases). From germline, CDR1 is KGHSH and CDR2 LQKENI. This CDR3 has 14 residues. The V and J ends lost 5 bases and 7 bases respectively, with 18 bases between them. Here the CDR3 reads CASSNGKEWGEQYF. CDR3 DNA: TGTGCCAGCTCAAACGGGAAGGAGTGGGGAGAGCAGTACTTC.

V and J are TRBV7-6 and TRBJ2-3, with 10 nucleotides matching TRBD2. The V segment lost 1 base and the J segment 5 bases; nucleotides outside the gene matches: 9. The CDR3 spans 17 residues. The V gene's germline CDR1 is SGHVS and CDR2 FNYEAQ. CDR3 in DNA: TGTGCCAGCAGCTTAGGGCTAGCGGGGGCCGCGGTAGATACGCAGTATTTT. It specifies CASSLGLAGAAVDTQYF.

Comment on this clone: Within the sample, other DNA sequences also encode this same CDR3. The chain carries TRBV10-3 and TRBJ2-1, with 9 positions matching TRBD1. J was trimmed by 7 bases and V by 4 bases; bases with no gene match: 2. This CDR3 has 13 amino acids. In germline, CDR1 is ENHRY, CDR2 SYGVKD. CDR3 bases: TGTGCCATCAGTGGGACAGGGGAGAATGAGCAGTTCTTC. This translates into CAISGTGENEQFF.

The chain is built from TRBV13 and TRBJ2-7, with 8 bases aligning to TRBD1. Germline assignment: CDR1 PRHDT and CDR2 FYEKMQ (reference sequence). V lost 3 bases to trimming and J lost 5 bases; unmatched junction nucleotides: 9. The CDR3 consists of 15 residues. The DNA for the CDR3 is TGTGCCAGCAGCTTCAATCCCCAGGGGGCGGACGAGCAGTACTTC. This sequence encodes CASSFNPQGADEQYF.

A single count supports this clone. This chain joins TRBV19 and TRBJ1-2; TRBD1 agrees at 10 bases. V gave up 5 bases and J gave up 5 bases; unmatched junction bases: 8. The CDR3 totals 15 residues. Germline lookup yields CDR1 LNHDA and CDR2 SQIVND (reference sequence). In DNA, the CDR3 is TGTGCCAGTAGTCCCCGGGACAGGGGAGGATATGGCTACACCTTC. It is translated as CASSPRDRGGYGYTF.